This TCR beta chain was captured by sequencing in a study of T cells after yellow fever vaccination. Regarding the study as a whole: Clones that expanded after primary vaccination mostly reappeared after the booster (roughly 95% CD4, roughly 90% CD8).

Each CDR3 protein is one row after TCRdb ran MiXCR on the 5' RACE reads. The sample consists of a few hundred thousand distinct CDR3 sequences, under 20% of them appearing once. Germline CDR1 is LGHNA and CDR2 is YSLEER. V lost 2 bases and J 0 bases, leaving 15 bases between the germline ends. The CDR3 loop spans 17 amino acids. This clonotype was seen a few times. As yet, its antigen is unknown. The TCR was taken from a man aged 18 to 29 who received the YFV17D yellow fever vaccine. This chain connects TRBV4-3 to TRBJ2-3, with D perhaps matching TRBD1 or TRBD2 (6 bases each). This material consisted of PBMCs, taken before the yellow fever booster vaccination. CDR3: CASSQSTGARSTDTQYF. CDR3 in DNA: TGCGCCAGCAGCCAAAGTACGGGGGCGCGGAGCACAGATACGCAGTATTTT.